A single sample is the source of the 18 T cell receptor beta chains below, sequenced in a study of T cell responses to AZD1222 COVID-19 vaccine. The protocol was immunoSEQ multiplex PCR, while the TCRdb copy is restricted to in-frame clones and leaves out a portion. The repertoire holds roughly 160,000 clones, with roughly 93% as singletons. The source was peripheral blood, collected on day 0 of AZD1222 vaccination. These TCRs come from an adult in good health.

V and J are TRBV30 and TRBJ2-2; D gene ambiguous. This CDR3 has 13 residues. Trimming left V 1 base short and J 3 bases short, with 6 bases between. The germline gives CDR1 GTSNPN, CDR2 SVGIG (reference sequence). The CDR3 spells CAWSDSHTGELFF. The CDR3 DNA follows: TGTGCCTGGAGTGACAGTCACACCGGGGAGCTGTTTTTT.

The gene calls are TRBV7-2 and TRBJ2-3; a weak D match, TRBD1 (6 bases). V lost 4 bases and J lost 10, with 18 bases in between. CDR1 is SGHTA, CDR2 FQGNSA, per germline. CDR3 length: 14 amino acids. The CDR3 sequence: CASSYQGREGPQYF. CDR3 DNA sequence: TGTGCCAGCAGCTATCAGGGGCGTGAGGGTCCGCAGTATTTT.

The J gene is TRBJ1-5, the V gene TRBV23-1; D gene unclear. TRBV23-1 is noted as an ORF with a role that remains uncertain. Trimming cost V 10 bases and J 0 bases, with 7 bases left between them. CDR3 length: 12 amino acids. The CDR3 spells CATSYSNQPQHF. CDR3 nucleotides: TGCGCCACGTCCTATAGCAATCAGCCCCAGCATTTT.

The rearrangement joins TRBV9 to TRBJ1-1; 7 positions agree with TRBD1. V shed 0 bases, J shed 1 base, and the junction held 9 bases outside the gene matches. Looked up from germline, CDR1 is SGDLS and CDR2 is YYNGEE. The CDR3 consists of 17 residues. The CDR3 protein is CASSVGNRGKRNTEAFF. The DNA of the CDR3 is TGTGCCAGCAGCGTAGGAAACAGGGGAAAACGGAACACTGAAGCTTTCTTT. Complete variable domain (other parts from reference TRBV9 and TRBJ1-1): DSGVTQTPKHLITATGQRVTLRCSPRSGDLSVYWYQQSLDQGLQFLIQYYNGEERAKGNILERFSAQQFPDLHSELNLSSLELGDSALYFCASSVGNRGKRNTEAFFGQGTRLTVV.

The chain carries TRBV6-5 and TRBJ2-3, with D possibly being TRBD1 or TRBD2 (5 bases each). Germline CDR1 is MNHEY and CDR2 is SVGAGI. The CDR3 is 15 residues long. The germline V and J ends were trimmed by 1 base and 0 bases, with 8 bases remaining between them. The DNA for the CDR3 is TGTGCCAGCAGTTACTGGGACGGCAGCACAGATACGCAGTATTTT. Translating it yields CASSYWDGSTDTQYF.

The gene calls are TRBV7-9 and TRBJ2-5; 8 bases match TRBD1. Germline loops: CDR1 SEHNR, CDR2 FQNEAQ (reference sequence). This CDR3 region has 15 residues. V lost 5 bases and J lost 5; bases outside the gene matches: 10. CDR3 nucleotides: TGTGCCAGCAGCGGAGGCCGGACAGGGCACGAGACCCAGTACTTC. This translates into CASSGGRTGHETQYF.

V and J are TRBV18 and TRBJ1-5, with D possibly matching TRBD1 (5 bases). Germline V gene lookup returns CDR1 KGHSH and CDR2 LQKENI. The CDR3 covers 13 residues. Deletions cut 5 bases from V and 5 bases from J, with 10 bases between. CDR3 coding DNA: TGTGCCAGCTCAACGAGGGGCGATCAGCCCCAGCATTTT. Encoded protein: CASSTRGDQPQHF.

The chain links TRBV5-8 to TRBJ2-7; no firm D call. The V and J ends lost 0 bases and 3 bases respectively, with 16 bases between them. The CDR3 extends over 16 amino acids. The germline gives CDR1 SGHTS, CDR2 YDEGEE. CDR3 sequence: CASSLVHSLENYEQYF. The CDR3 bases are TGTGCCAGCAGCTTGGTTCATTCTCTAGAGAACTACGAGCAGTACTTC.

This sequence joins TRBV2 and TRBJ2-7, with TRBD1 as a possible D gene (6 bases). The CDR3 consists of 16 residues. The germline gives CDR1 SNHLY, CDR2 FYNNEI. V was clipped by 1 base and J by 2 bases, with 15 bases between them. CDR3 protein: CASSEGTGWDTYEQYF. The DNA of the CDR3 is TGTGCCAGCAGTGAAGGAACAGGGTGGGACACCTACGAGCAGTACTTC.

The V gene is TRBV4-2, the J gene TRBJ1-2, with D possibly being TRBD1 (6 bases). Trimming pared 0 bases from V and 0 bases from J, leaving 8 bases between. The CDR3 has 15 amino acids. Germline V gene data show CDR1 as LGHNA and CDR2 as YNFKEQ. CDR3: CASSQETGANYGYTF. In DNA form, the CDR3 reads TGTGCCAGCAGCCAAGAGACAGGAGCTAACTATGGCTACACCTTC.

The rearrangement uses TRBV3-1 (or the pseudogene TRBV3-2) and TRBJ2-5; 10 bases line up with TRBD2. V gave up 1 base and J gave up 3 bases; unmatched junction bases: 8. Germline CDR1 and CDR2: LGHDT and YNNKEL (reference sequence). The CDR3 totals 17 residues. CDR3 nucleotide sequence: TGTGCCAGCAGCCAAGGTCTAGCGGGGGCTCGGGAAGAGACCCAGTACTTC. This translates into CASSQGLAGAREETQYF.

V gene TRBV15 combines with J gene TRBJ1-2, with TRBD1 as a possible D gene (5 bases). The CDR3 has 18 amino acids. The germline V gene encodes CDR1 LNHNV and CDR2 YYDKDF (reference sequence). Trimming shortened V by 0 bases and J by 5 bases, and 22 bases separated the two germline ends. The CDR3: CATSRDLSRGTVYYGYTF. CDR3 in DNA: TGTGCCACCAGCAGAGATCTGTCGAGAGGGACGGTTTATTATGGCTACACCTTC.

J is TRBJ2-5 and V is TRBV2; D gene ambiguous. This CDR3 spans 12 amino acids. V lost 7 bases and J 5 bases, leaving 11 bases between the germline ends. Germline V gene data show CDR1 as SNHLY and CDR2 as FYNNEI. The chain's CDR3 is CASKERAETQYF. CDR3 in DNA: TGTGCCAGCAAGGAAAGGGCGGAGACCCAGTACTTC.

The chain joins TRBV28 to TRBJ2-5, with 14 bases lining up with TRBD2. Trimming cost V 6 bases and J 5 bases; bases outside gene matches: 5. The V gene's germline CDR1 is MDHEN and CDR2 SYDVKM. This CDR3 is 15 amino acids long. The CDR3 is CASSPTSGGAETQYF. The CDR3, as DNA: TGTGCCAGCAGCCCGACTAGCGGGGGGGCGGAGACCCAGTACTTC.

Note on this clone: The junction and the germline gene differ at one end; a read error may be behind it. The chain joins TRBV7-9 to TRBJ1-1; no firm D call. CDR1 and CDR2 (germline): SEHNR, FQNEAQ (reference sequence). This CDR3 is 16 amino acids long. The CDR3 loop is CASSLAIVQFGTEAFF. CDR3 nucleotides: TGTGCCAGCAGCCTAGCCATAGTCCAGTTTGGCACTGAAGCTTTCTTT.

The rearrangement uses TRBV14 and TRBJ1-2; 9 bases line up with TRBD1. The V gene end was trimmed by 4 bases and the J gene end by 5 bases; junction bases not matched to a gene: 2. CDR3 length equals 13 residues. CDR1 is SGHDN, CDR2 FVKESK, per germline. Here the CDR3 DNA reads TGTGCCAGCAGCCCCGGGACAGGGTATGGCTACACCTTC. It encodes CASSPGTGYGYTF.

The count of this clone is one. The genes are TRBV18 and TRBJ1-1; no definite D call. The length of the CDR3 is 13 residues. Germline V gives CDR1 KGHSH, CDR2 LQKENI. V lost 1 base to trimming and J lost 7 bases, with 10 bases between them. The chain's CDR3 is CASSPLRGHEAFF. In DNA, the CDR3 is TGTGCCAGCTCACCACTCCGAGGGCATGAAGCTTTCTTT.

This clone has ten or more counts. V usage is TRBV21-1 and J usage is TRBJ1-4; the table gives TRBD1 as D, unverified against the DNA. TRBV21-1 is an annotated pseudogene. This CDR3 is 15 amino acids long. CDR3 DNA sequence: TGTGCCAGCAGCACTTTATACAGGGGAGAAGAAAAACTGTTTTTT. It encodes CASSTLYRGEEKLFF.